Following are 26 T cell receptor beta chains from one sample sequenced in a study of blood T cells in healthy people across ages. The second PCR ran about 6 to 11 cycles with a sample-barcoded 5' primer and J-beta primers. Each CDR3 protein is one row after TCRdb ran MiXCR on the 5' RACE reads. The sample records 800,000 to 1,000,000 distinct CDR3 sequences, around 49% being singletons. The sequencing input was blood. The origin of the receptors is a young man in good health.

J is TRBJ2-7 and V is TRBV7-2; no reliable D call. This CDR3 comprises 14 residues. Germline CDR1 SGHTA, CDR2 FQGNSA. V lost 5 bases to trimming and J lost 5 bases, with 16 bases between them. For the CDR3, the DNA is TGTGCCAGCAGCAATCGAGCGAGCCAGGACGAGCAGTACTTC. It is translated as CASSNRASQDEQYF.

Comments on this clonotype: This could be a read error, since a much larger clone is one nucleotide away. The genes are TRBV7-2 and TRBJ2-1; the match to TRBD2 covers 11 bases. The CDR3 covers 17 residues. The ends lost 5 bases at V and 3 bases at J; junction bases unmatched: 9. Germline CDR1 SGHTA, CDR2 FQGNSA. CDR3 protein: CASSAYAGTSGYNEQFF. CDR3 coding DNA: TGTGCCAGCAGCGCTTACGCTGGGACTAGCGGCTACAATGAGCAGTTCTTC.

The V and J genes are TRBV28 and TRBJ2-4; D ambiguous. The J call may not be correct, given that the DNA end is closer to TRBJ2-7. CDR3 length equals 15 residues. Germline CDR1 and CDR2: MDHEN and SYDVKM. CDR3 nucleotide sequence: TGTGCCAGCAGTTTCTCGGTCGGGCACTCCTACGAGCAGTACTTC. Translation: CASSFSVGHSYEQYF.

This clonotype was observed once. Written as DNA, the CDR3 is TGTGCCACCTACGGTTCCAGGGGGCTTTACTATGGCTACACCTTC. Translated: CATYGSRGLYYGYTF. The chain recombines TRBV27 with TRBJ1-2; 8 bases line up with TRBD1. This CDR3 is built from 15 residues. The germline gives CDR1 MNHEY, CDR2 SMNVEV (reference sequence). The ends lost 10 bases at V and 3 bases at J; junction bases unmatched: 13.

The V call is TRBV6-2 or TRBV6-3, the J call TRBJ2-7, with 9 nucleotides matching TRBD1. V shed 4 bases, J shed 5 bases, and the junction held 9 bases outside the gene matches. This CDR3 comprises 15 residues. The V gene's germline CDR1 is MNHEY and CDR2 SVGEGT. The DNA of the CDR3 is TGTGCCAGCAGTTCCGCCGGGACAGGGAAGAACGAGCAGTACTTC. Translation: CASSSAGTGKNEQYF.

Regarding this clonotype: At one end, the junction sequence differs from germline, possibly due to a read error. The rearrangement links TRBV20-1 to TRBJ2-4; 8 bases line up with TRBD1. The CDR3 runs to 14 residues. Looked up from germline, CDR1 is DFQATT and CDR2 is SNEGSKA (reference sequence). The CDR3 loop reads CSVADRVEMDIRYF. In nucleotides, the CDR3 is TGCAGTGTAGCGGACAGGGTGGAAATGGACATTCGGTACTTC.

This chain uses TRBV5-1 with TRBJ2-1, with D perhaps given as TRBD1 or TRBD2 (5 bases each). The CDR3 is made up of 14 amino acids. CDR1 is SGHRS and CDR2 is YFSETQ in the germline V gene. V was clipped by 4 bases and J by 2 bases, with 10 bases between them. CDR3: CASSGDGTYNEQFF. The CDR3 coding sequence is TGCGCCAGCAGCGGGGACGGTACCTACAATGAGCAGTTCTTC. The entire variable domain, with the rest obtained from reference TRBV5-1 and TRBJ2-1, is as follows: KAGVTQTPRYLIKTRGQQVTLSCSPISGHRSVSWYQQTPGQGLQFLFEYFSETQRNKGNFPGRFSGRQFSNSRSEMNVSTLELGDSALYLCASSGDGTYNEQFFGPGTRLTVL.

The J gene is TRBJ2-7, the V gene TRBV20-1; 7 positions match TRBD1. The CDR3 is made up of 15 amino acids. Trimming cost V 6 bases and J 5 bases; bases outside gene matches: 16. Per germline, CDR1 DFQATT and CDR2 SNEGSKA (reference sequence). The CDR3, as DNA: TGCAGTGCCATAAACCCGGTCAGGGGGTTTAACGAGCAGTACTTC. Its translation: CSAINPVRGFNEQYF.

The V and J genes are TRBV7-2 and TRBJ2-7; 9 bases align to TRBD2. Looked up from germline, CDR1 is SGHTA and CDR2 is FQGNSA. Losses at the gene ends were 4 bases for V and 6 bases for J; bases not matched to a gene: 7. The CDR3 length is 14 residues. CDR3 in amino acids: CASSYSGGIGEQYF. The CDR3 DNA follows: TGTGCCAGCAGCTATAGCGGGGGAATCGGCGAGCAGTACTTC.

The chain's CDR3 is CSVEPGQSETQYF. The CDR3 DNA sequence: TGCAGCGTGGAACCGGGGCAGTCAGAGACCCAGTACTTC. The chain is built from TRBV29-1 and TRBJ2-5, with D tentatively TRBD1 or TRBD2 (5 bases each). Trimming pared 6 bases from V and 4 bases from J, leaving 15 bases between. The germline gives CDR1 SQVTM, CDR2 ANQGSEA. The CDR3 sequence is 13 residues long.

V is TRBV4-3 and J is TRBJ2-5, with 9 bases matching TRBD1. Germline CDR1 and CDR2: LGHNA and YSLEER. The CDR3 sequence is 14 residues long. V gave up 5 bases and J gave up 11 bases; unmatched junction bases: 12. In nucleotides, the CDR3 is TGCGCCAGCAGCTCCCGGGACAGGGACAATGAGCAGTACTTC. This gives the protein CASSSRDRDNEQYF.

The chain links TRBV6-6 to TRBJ2-3; 8 bases are shared with TRBD2. CDR1 MNHNY and CDR2 SVGAGI come from the germline V gene (reference sequence). CDR3 length equals 14 residues. V lost 4 bases to trimming and J lost 4 bases; unmatched junction nucleotides: 4. CDR3 bases: TGTGCCAGCAGTTCTCGGCGGGGGGCAGATACGCAGTATTTT. It codes for CASSSRRGADTQYF.

The gene calls are TRBV9 and TRBJ2-3, with D unresolved. There are 15 residues in the CDR3. Trimming stripped 3 bases from V and 8 bases from J, with 19 bases between. Germline CDR1 reads SGDLS; CDR2 reads YYNGEE. The CDR3 loop is CASSAPGPGKGTQYF. The CDR3 nucleotides read TGTGCCAGCAGCGCTCCCGGCCCCGGAAAGGGTACGCAGTATTTT.

This chain's CDR3 is CSARSRDRSSYEQYF. The CDR3 coding sequence is TGCAGTGCTAGGTCCCGGGACAGGTCCTCCTACGAGCAGTACTTC. The gene calls are TRBV20-1 and TRBJ2-7; 8 positions match TRBD1. V lost 3 bases and J lost 0; bases outside the gene matches: 7. There are 15 residues in the CDR3. Per germline, CDR1 DFQATT and CDR2 SNEGSKA (reference sequence).

To note about this clonotype: The conserved final phenylalanine or tryptophan is absent from the CDR3, which likely points to a read error. CDR3 sequence: CASSPRYGGSSYNEQFV. CDR3 DNA sequence: TGTGCCAGCTCACCACGATACGGGGGGTCCTCCTACAATGAGCAGTTCGTC. The V and J genes are TRBV18 and TRBJ2-1; 7 nucleotides line up with TRBD2. The CDR3 loop spans 17 amino acids. The junction had 6 bases not matched to a gene; V was cut back by 1 base and J by 0 bases. Per germline, CDR1 KGHSH and CDR2 LQKENI.

CDR3 loop: CSARASSLNTGELFF. In DNA form, the CDR3 reads TGCAGTGCTAGAGCAAGTAGCTTAAACACCGGGGAGCTGTTTTTT. The genes are TRBV20-1 and TRBJ2-2, with D unclear. The CDR3 runs 15 residues. Germline CDR1 and CDR2: DFQATT and SNEGSKA (reference sequence). Trimming stripped 1 base from V and 2 bases from J, with 11 bases between.

This clonotype was counted a few times. The chain carries TRBV24-1 and TRBJ2-1; 8 bases are a match to TRBD1. Per germline, CDR1 KGHDR and CDR2 SFDVKD. Germline trimming cut 8 bases from V and 6 bases from J; bases unmatched to any gene: 5. There are 13 residues in the CDR3. For the CDR3, the DNA is TGTGCCACCACGGACAGGGCCTCCAATGAGCAGTTCTTC. It codes for CATTDRASNEQFF.

V gene TRBV6-5 combines with J gene TRBJ2-7; a weak D match, TRBD2 (5 bases). V was cut by 6 bases and J by 0 bases, with 15 bases left in between. Germline V gene data show CDR1 as MNHEY and CDR2 as SVGAGI. The CDR3 totals 15 residues. CDR3: CASSRTSSPSYEQYF. The CDR3 region has the DNA TGTGCCAGCAGCAGGACTTCCTCCCCCTCCTACGAGCAGTACTTC.

This clonotype was seen only a few times. The chain uses TRBV4-1 and TRBJ2-5; no clear D. Trimming pared 0 bases from V and 11 bases from J, leaving 13 bases between. Per germline, CDR1 MGHRA and CDR2 YSYEKL. This CDR3 has 13 residues. The CDR3 protein is CASSQERGNEQYF. The CDR3 coding sequence is TGCGCCAGCAGCCAAGAGAGAGGCAATGAGCAGTACTTC.

In this sample, this clonotype turned up once. The V gene is TRBV6-5, the J gene TRBJ2-3; D is unclear. The CDR3 sequence is 15 residues long. Deletions cut 0 bases from V and 2 bases from J, with 9 bases between. CDR1 and CDR2 (germline): MNHEY, SVGAGI. The DNA for the CDR3 is TGTGCCAGCAGTTACTCTTCCGGAGACACAGATACGCAGTATTTT. This codes for CASSYSSGDTDTQYF.

This chain uses TRBV27 with TRBJ1-6; D is unresolved. The V gene's germline CDR1 is MNHEY and CDR2 SMNVEV (reference sequence). V shed 3 bases and J shed 9 bases, with 12 bases lying between them. The CDR3 totals 14 residues. CDR3 nucleotides: TGTGCCAGCAGTTTGGCGCATCTCCGTTCACCCCTCCACTTT. This gives the protein CASSLAHLRSPLHF.

V usage is TRBV7-2 and J usage is TRBJ1-2; TRBD1 is a possible D gene (5 bases). Germline V gene lookup returns CDR1 SGHTA and CDR2 FQGNSA. There are 13 residues in the CDR3. The V gene lost 1 base and the J gene lost 5 bases, with 8 bases spanning the gap. The DNA for the CDR3 is TGTGCCAGCAGCTTAGGGGGGGAATATGGCTACACCTTC. This encodes CASSLGGEYGYTF.

The gene calls are TRBV13 and TRBJ1-5; no clear D. Trimming took 6 bases from V and 6 from J, leaving 15 bases between them. The CDR3 runs to 14 residues. The germline CDR1 and CDR2 sequences are PRHDT and FYEKMQ (reference sequence). For the CDR3, the DNA is TGTGCCAGCAGTCCCGGGGAGGGCGGTCAGCCCCAGCATTTT. This translates into CASSPGEGGQPQHF.

This clonotype was counted once. CDR3 sequence (DNA): TGTGCCAGCAGGGGGGGACAGGGTCCCTACAATGAGCAGTTCTTC. Its protein is CASRGGQGPYNEQFF. The chain joins TRBV6-2 or TRBV6-3 to TRBJ2-1; 9 bases agree with TRBD1. The V gene's germline CDR1 is MNHEY and CDR2 SVGEGT. The CDR3 is made up of 15 amino acids. Trimming removed 6 bases from V and 2 bases from J; junction bases left unmatched: 5.

The chain is built from TRBV29-1 and TRBJ2-5, with unresolved D. Germline V gives CDR1 SQVTM, CDR2 ANQGSEA. The CDR3 sequence is 11 residues long. Deletions cut 4 bases from V and 5 bases from J, with 8 bases between. CDR3 residues: CSVGEFETQYF. The CDR3 DNA reads TGCAGCGTTGGGGAATTCGAGACCCAGTACTTC.

V gene TRBV5-1 combines with J gene TRBJ2-1; D remains ambiguous. CDR3 length: 14 amino acids. Trimming stripped 0 bases from V and 6 bases from J, with 10 bases between. Germline CDR1 and CDR2: SGHRS and YFSETQ. The CDR3 DNA reads as TGCGCCAGCAGCTTGGCCGCCGGCAGCAATGAGCAGTTCTTC. This codes for CASSLAAGSNEQFF.